Listed here are 13 T cell receptor beta chains from one sample, sequenced in a study of T cells after yellow fever vaccination. In TCRdb, the 5' RACE reads were re-called with MiXCR into one record per CDR3 protein. The sample contains some 320,000 distinct CDR3 sequences, 4% to 5.5% of which appear only once. Sequencing was performed on PBMCs, taken 15 days after the yellow fever booster vaccination. These receptors originate from a young man who received the YFV17D yellow fever vaccine.

This clonotype turned up a few times. The genes are TRBV5-1 and TRBJ1-2, with TRBD1 matching 9 bases. V lost 4 bases, J lost 5 bases, and 9 bases stayed unmatched. CDR3 size: 15 residues. CDR1 is SGHRS and CDR2 is YFSETQ in the germline V gene. The CDR3 here is CASSPIKQGAYGYTF. The CDR3 DNA sequence: TGCGCCAGCAGCCCCATCAAACAGGGGGCGTATGGCTACACCTTC. The full variable domain, rest sourced from reference TRBV5-1 and TRBJ1-2, is KAGVTQTPRYLIKTRGQQVTLSCSPISGHRSVSWYQQTPGQGLQFLFEYFSETQRNKGNFPGRFSGRQFSNSRSEMNVSTLELGDSALYLCASSPIKQGAYGYTFGSGTRLTVV.

This clonotype was seen repeatedly, ten times or more. The chain has TRBV3-1 and TRBJ2-1; TRBD1 matches at 8 bases. Germline trimming cut 0 bases from V and 6 bases from J; bases unmatched to any gene: 4. Germline CDR1 LGHDT, CDR2 YNNKEL (reference sequence). The CDR3 contains 15 residues. CDR3 loop: CASSQDQGAGNEQFF. The CDR3 coding sequence is TGTGCCAGCAGCCAAGATCAGGGGGCGGGCAATGAGCAGTTCTTC.

This clonotype appeared many times. The DNA of the CDR3 is TGTGCCAGCAGTACCGGAGGCCCGCCCACTGAAGCTTTCTTT. It is translated as CASSTGGPPTEAFF. The chain recombines TRBV28 with TRBJ1-1; D is unresolved. Per germline, CDR1 MDHEN and CDR2 SYDVKM. V gave up 5 bases and J gave up 4 bases, with 14 bases separating them. This CDR3 has 14 residues.

This clonotype is termed medium-sized. This rearrangement joins TRBV28 to TRBJ2-5, with a weak D call TRBD1 (6 bases). The CDR3 has 13 residues. Germline CDR1 is MDHEN and CDR2 is SYDVKM. V was pared by 6 bases and J by 3 bases, with 11 bases between. DNA of the CDR3: TGTGCCAGCAGGCCACAGGGAAAAGAGACCCAGTACTTC. It specifies CASRPQGKETQYF.

This clonotype was counted only a few times. V gene TRBV20-1 combines with J gene TRBJ2-3; D remains ambiguous. This CDR3 has 14 residues. CDR1 and CDR2 from the germline V gene are DFQATT and SNEGSKA (reference sequence). V was cut by 6 bases and J by 0 bases, with 13 bases left in between. DNA of the CDR3: TGCAGTGCCTTCCACCCCTTAAGCACAGATACGCAGTATTTT. This gives the protein CSAFHPLSTDTQYF.

This clonotype was picked up many times. This sequence joins TRBV20-1 and TRBJ2-7; 11 nucleotides match TRBD2. This CDR3 is 16 amino acids long. CDR1 and CDR2 (germline): DFQATT, SNEGSKA (reference sequence). Trimming at V came to 2 bases and at J to 7 bases, leaving 13 bases not matched to a gene. The CDR3 loop reads CSARPTRLAGSGEQYF. The CDR3 nucleotides read TGCAGTGCTAGACCGACCCGACTAGCGGGGAGTGGTGAGCAGTACTTC.

This clonotype turned up a few times. The rearrangement links TRBV7-2 to TRBJ1-6, with D perhaps TRBD1 (6 bases). Per the germline V gene, CDR1 is SGHTA and CDR2 is FQGNSA. Trimming cost V 4 bases and J 4 bases, with 8 bases left between them. This CDR3 has 14 amino acids. CDR3 bases: TGTGCCAGCAGCTCGGGACAATATAATTCACCCCTCCACTTT. It encodes CASSSGQYNSPLHF.

The J gene is TRBJ1-6, the V gene TRBV5-4, with 10 bases matching TRBD1. Germline CDR1 reads SGHNT; CDR2 reads YYREEE (reference sequence). Trimming removed 3 bases from V and 10 bases from J; junction bases left unmatched: 7. The CDR3 totals 15 residues. The CDR3 DNA sequence: TGTGCCAGCAGCTGGGGACAGGGGTCGGCGTCACCCCTCCACTTT. Its protein is CASSWGQGSASPLHF.

This clonotype was counted many times. This chain joins TRBV3-1 and TRBJ1-5, with D possibly TRBD1 on 5 matching bases. The germline CDR1 and CDR2 sequences are LGHDT and YNNKEL (reference sequence). Trimming cost V 0 bases and J 7 bases, with 13 bases left between them. The CDR3 sequence is 15 residues long. CDR3 in amino acids: CASSQDRGGDQPQHF. CDR3 coding DNA: TGTGCCAGCAGCCAAGATCGGGGAGGGGACCAGCCCCAGCATTTT.

This chain joins TRBV7-2 and TRBJ2-1; 8 positions agree with TRBD2. With V trimmed by 4 bases and J by 0 bases, 5 bases remained unmatched. The CDR3 is 16 amino acids. The germline V gene has CDR1 SGHTA and CDR2 FQGNSA. In DNA, the CDR3 is TGTGCCAGCAGCTCACTAGCGGATCCCTCCTACAATGAGCAGTTCTTC. Amino acids: CASSSLADPSYNEQFF.

This clonotype was recorded many times. J is TRBJ1-2 and V is TRBV11-2; D remains ambiguous. The V end was cut by 4 bases, the J end by 8 bases, with 11 bases between. This CDR3 is 12 amino acids long. Germline V CDR1 and CDR2: SGHAT, FQNNGV. This chain's CDR3 is CASSSVERGYTF. CDR3 sequence (DNA): TGTGCCAGCAGCTCGGTGGAGCGCGGCTACACCTTC.

This clonotype was recorded at least ten times. J is TRBJ2-3 and V is TRBV4-3, with unresolved D. In germline, CDR1 is LGHNA, CDR2 YSLEER. V lost 1 base, J lost 4 bases, and 18 bases lay in between. There are 17 residues in the CDR3. CDR3 DNA: TGCGCCAGCAGCCAAGGGGCGCAATTTAAGCTCCCAGATACGCAGTATTTT. This encodes CASSQGAQFKLPDTQYF.

Many counts were recorded for this clonotype. The chain employs TRBV4-3 and TRBJ2-2; D gene unclear. The V end was cut by 2 bases, the J end by 1 base, with 5 bases between. CDR3 length: 14 amino acids. CDR1 and CDR2 (germline): LGHNA, YSLEER. CDR3 in DNA: TGCGCCAGCAGCCAATCCCGGAACACCGGGGAGCTGTTTTTT. The encoded protein is CASSQSRNTGELFF.